Listed below are T cell receptor beta chains from one sample, sequenced in a study of beta chain features in type 1 diabetes. Libraries were prepared by immunoSEQ multiplex PCR; TCRdb keeps only in-frame clonotypes and omits some of them. This sample has some 150,000 clones, with about 10% found just once. Sequencing was performed on naive CD4+ T cells from blood. These TCRs come from a man aged 18 to 29 in good health. Both conserved end residues are trimmed from each CDR3. Each record gives: V gene, J gene, CDR3 protein.

v_call: TRBV6-6; j_call: TRBJ2-1; cdr3_aa: ASAWEAYNEQF
v_call: TRBV19; j_call: TRBJ2-1; cdr3_aa: ASSRDRGLGEQF
v_call: TRBV9; j_call: TRBJ1-6; cdr3_aa: ASSELGGSSYNSPLH
v_call: TRBV6-6; j_call: TRBJ2-5; cdr3_aa: ASSQQEQY
v_call: TRBV7-2; j_call: TRBJ2-5; cdr3_aa: ASSLQSRADETQY
v_call: TRBV5-4; j_call: TRBJ1-2; cdr3_aa: ASSSSTASNYGYT
v_call: TRBV29-1; j_call: TRBJ1-2; cdr3_aa: SVVGGARSYGYT
v_call: TRBV7-2; j_call: TRBJ2-5; cdr3_aa: ASRESRDRRQETQY
v_call: TRBV5-1; j_call: TRBJ2-5; cdr3_aa: ASSLKQGVETQY
v_call: TRBV2; j_call: TRBJ1-2; cdr3_aa: ATRDTNNYGYT
v_call: TRBV6-1; j_call: TRBJ2-5; cdr3_aa: ASRHQGATQY
v_call: TRBV19; j_call: TRBJ2-2; cdr3_aa: ASRGNSGDTGELF
v_call: TRBV27; j_call: TRBJ1-6; cdr3_aa: ASSSRQGLNSPLH
v_call: TRBV18; j_call: TRBJ2-7; cdr3_aa: ASSPGQSLREQY
v_call: TRBV7-6; j_call: TRBJ2-3; cdr3_aa: ASRPTLAVSTDTQY
v_call: TRBV4-3; j_call: TRBJ1-2; cdr3_aa: ASSQTGTALYGYT
v_call: TRBV5-1; j_call: TRBJ2-6; cdr3_aa: ASSLGFGTASLGANVLT
v_call: TRBV6-6; j_call: TRBJ2-6; cdr3_aa: ASRDFSSGANVLT
v_call: TRBV19; j_call: TRBJ1-4; cdr3_aa: ASSMRGGGEKLF
v_call: TRBV28; j_call: TRBJ2-3; cdr3_aa: ASSLFASGGDTDTQY
v_call: TRBV9; j_call: TRBJ1-6; cdr3_aa: ASSVGGQGYSPLH
v_call: TRBV2; j_call: TRBJ2-2; cdr3_aa: ASGGQGDAGELF
v_call: TRBV27; j_call: TRBJ2-5; cdr3_aa: ASSLSRNREETQY
v_call: TRBV6-6; j_call: TRBJ1-1; cdr3_aa: ASSPGTGGRTEAF
v_call: TRBV6-6; j_call: TRBJ2-7; cdr3_aa: ASSSPTAISPYEQY
v_call: TRBV6-6; j_call: TRBJ2-7; cdr3_aa: ASSQDRGNPEQY
v_call: TRBV7-9; j_call: TRBJ1-1; cdr3_aa: ASSLYRDSTEAF
v_call: TRBV5-1; j_call: TRBJ2-3; cdr3_aa: ASSKDRGQKTADTDTQY
v_call: TRBV29-1; j_call: TRBJ2-2; cdr3_aa: SAGTATNTGELF
v_call: TRBV6-5; j_call: TRBJ2-1; cdr3_aa: ASSLRRDRNNEQF
v_call: TRBV7-9; j_call: TRBJ2-5; cdr3_aa: ASSLRLDVETQY
v_call: TRBV29-1; j_call: TRBJ2-1; cdr3_aa: SVETGTGYSYNEQF
v_call: TRBV4-1; j_call: TRBJ1-6; cdr3_aa: ASSQAQGGSNSPLH
v_call: TRBV30; j_call: TRBJ1-3; cdr3_aa: ACLTGSGNTIY
v_call: TRBV5-6; j_call: TRBJ1-1; cdr3_aa: ASSLDQGNTEAF
v_call: TRBV7-9; j_call: TRBJ2-1; cdr3_aa: ASSFADEQF
v_call: TRBV25-1; j_call: TRBJ2-3; cdr3_aa: ASSESGVSTDTQY
v_call: TRBV7-9; j_call: TRBJ2-1; cdr3_aa: ASSLAFQGTSYNEQF
v_call: TRBV7-6; j_call: TRBJ1-1; cdr3_aa: ASSLFGFGSTEAF
v_call: TRBV25-1; j_call: TRBJ1-3; cdr3_aa: AIQGSGNTIY
v_call: TRBV28; j_call: TRBJ1-2; cdr3_aa: ASSLSNLPYGYT
v_call: TRBV11-2; j_call: TRBJ2-7; cdr3_aa: ASSSQGFRSY
v_call: TRBV7-9; j_call: TRBJ1-2; cdr3_aa: ASSPTGTGNDYGYT
v_call: TRBV29-1; j_call: TRBJ1-1; cdr3_aa: SVTPMMNTEAF
v_call: TRBV7-6; j_call: TRBJ2-2; cdr3_aa: ASSVRPDTTGELF
v_call: TRBV5-6; j_call: TRBJ2-3; cdr3_aa: ASSPDRTSTDTQY
v_call: TRBV18; j_call: TRBJ1-6; cdr3_aa: ASSPSGQGSTYNSPLH
v_call: TRBV19; j_call: TRBJ1-2; cdr3_aa: ASRGGTYRD
v_call: TRBV11-2; j_call: TRBJ2-1; cdr3_aa: ASSLGGEQF